This entry lists 17 T cell receptor beta chains sequenced from one sample in a study of OX40 agonist ivuxolimab in advanced cancers. Only in-frame clones appear in the TCRdb table, and some are missing; sequencing was by immunoSEQ multiplex PCR. The sample has some 64,000 clones, roughly 84% seen once. Sequenced material: CD4+ or CD8+ T cells sorted from blood, taken in a trial of the OX40 agonist ivuxolimab. Source of these receptors: an adult with an advanced solid tumor such as melanoma, head and neck, liver or kidney cancer.

This chain links TRBV7-6 with TRBJ2-3; TRBD2 matches 12 bases. The trim removed 5 bases at V and 2 bases at J, leaving 8 bases unmatched. CDR1 is SGHVS, CDR2 FNYEAQ, per germline. This CDR3 is built from 17 residues. CDR3 sequence reads: CASSQIGLAGTTDTQYF. CDR3 DNA sequence: TGTGCCAGCAGCCAAATAGGACTAGCGGGGACCACAGATACGCAGTATTTT.

The chain uses TRBV18 and TRBJ2-3, with D possibly being TRBD2 (6 bases). CDR3 length equals 16 residues. V was clipped by 4 bases and J by 2 bases, with 16 bases between them. CDR1 is KGHSH and CDR2 is LQKENI in the germline V gene. The CDR3 protein is CASSQQAGLNTDTQYF. CDR3 sequence (DNA): TGTGCCAGCTCACAGCAGGCGGGACTGAACACAGATACGCAGTATTTT. Full variable domain (missing parts from reference TRBV18 and TRBJ2-3): NAGVMQNPRHLVRRRGQEARLRCSPMKGHSHVYWYRQLPEEGLKFMVYLQKENIIDESGMPKERFSAEFPKEGPSILRIQQVVRGDSAAYFCASSQQAGLNTDTQYFGPGTRLTVL.

This clone occurred a few times. The V gene is TRBV18, the J gene TRBJ1-1; D unclear. V was cut by 3 bases and J by 3 bases, with 14 bases left in between. CDR3 length equals 15 residues. CDR1 and CDR2 (germline): KGHSH, LQKENI. The CDR3 is CASSPTITWDTEAFF. In nucleotides, the CDR3 is TGTGCCAGCTCACCCACGATAACATGGGACACTGAAGCTTTCTTT.

The rearrangement joins TRBV11-2 to TRBJ2-7, with TRBD1 matching over 7 bases. There are 14 residues in the CDR3. The V and J ends lost 5 bases and 3 bases, in that order; junction bases with no gene match: 7. CDR1 is SGHAT and CDR2 is FQNNGV in the germline V gene. This CDR3 reads CASSHTTGNYEQYF. In DNA form, the CDR3 reads TGTGCCAGCAGCCATACGACAGGGAACTACGAGCAGTACTTC.

The rearrangement uses TRBV4-1 and TRBJ2-7; D may be TRBD2 (6 bases). Germline CDR1 is MGHRA and CDR2 is YSYEKL. Trimming stripped 1 base from V and 4 bases from J, with 14 bases between. This CDR3 spans 15 amino acids. CDR3 DNA sequence: TGCGCCAGCAGCCAAGGACCCGGGAGTAGGTACGAGCAGTACTTC. It translates to CASSQGPGSRYEQYF.

The CDR3 nucleotides are TGTGCCATCAGGGGACAGGACACTGAAGCTTTCTTT. Its protein is CAIRGQDTEAFF. This chain joins TRBV10-3 and TRBJ1-1; 8 nucleotides agree with TRBD1. Trimming took 6 bases from V and 3 from J; bases not matched to a gene: 0. The CDR3 loop spans 12 amino acids. The germline gives CDR1 ENHRY, CDR2 SYGVKD.

The chain combines TRBV5-4 with TRBJ2-3; 8 bases are shared with TRBD2. Trimming took 4 bases from V and 7 from J; bases not matched to a gene: 8. CDR3 length equals 14 residues. In germline, CDR1 is SGHNT, CDR2 YYREEE (reference sequence). The CDR3 DNA sequence: TGTGCCAGCAGCAGCCGGGGGGGGCCAAATACGCAGTATTTT. Its translation: CASSSRGGPNTQYF.

This clone was counted between two and nine times. This rearrangement joins TRBV12-5 to TRBJ1-1; D is unresolved. Germline CDR1 is LGHNT and CDR2 is FRNRAP. CDR3 size: 14 residues. V was shortened by 10 bases and J by 1 base, with 16 bases between the two germline ends. The CDR3 DNA reads as TGTGCTACTCGGTCCGGACGGGAGAACACTGAAGCTTTCTTT. This encodes CATRSGRENTEAFF.

V and J are TRBV18 and TRBJ2-3, with TRBD2 matching 9 bases. The CDR3 spans 16 residues. The germline CDR1 and CDR2 sequences are KGHSH and LQKENI. Germline trimming cut 3 bases from V and 3 bases from J; bases unmatched to any gene: 7. Written as DNA, the CDR3 is TGTGCCAGCTCACCCGCCGCGGGGGGGCTGACAGATACGCAGTATTTT. Translating it yields CASSPAAGGLTDTQYF.

The chain recombines TRBV15 with TRBJ2-6; D gene ambiguous. CDR1 and CDR2 from the germline V gene are LNHNV and YYDKDF (reference sequence). With 2 bases removed from V and 1 base from J, the gap between germline ends came to 6 bases. The CDR3 covers 15 residues. The CDR3 is CATSRPRSGANVLTF. In nucleotides, the CDR3 is TGTGCCACCAGCAGACCCCGATCTGGGGCCAACGTCCTGACTTTC.

The chain uses TRBV7-9 and TRBJ1-1, with TRBD1 identical over 11 bases. Germline V gene sequence: CDR1 SEHNR, CDR2 FQNEAQ (reference sequence). V shed 4 bases, J shed 6 bases, and the junction held 4 bases outside the gene matches. CDR3 length: 14 amino acids. The CDR3 nucleotides are TGTGCCAGCAGCTCGGACAGGGGGCGGTCTGAAGCTTTCTTT. Its translation is CASSSDRGRSEAFF.

This clone was detected once. The chain combines TRBV14 with TRBJ1-2; D may be TRBD1 (6 bases). V was cut by 1 base and J by 7 bases, with 13 bases left in between. Germline V gene sequence: CDR1 SGHDN, CDR2 FVKESK. This CDR3 region has 14 residues. Here the CDR3 DNA reads TGTGCCAGCAGCCAAGTACAGGGTAGATCTGGCTACACCTTC. Residues: CASSQVQGRSGYTF. Drawing the rest from reference TRBV14 and TRBJ1-2, the complete variable domain is EAGVTQFPSHSVIEKGQTVTLRCDPISGHDNLYWYRRVMGKEIKFLLHFVKESKQDESGMPNNRFLAERTGGTYSTLKVQPAELEDSGVYFCASSQVQGRSGYTFGSGTRLTVV.

The chain uses TRBV2 and TRBJ2-5; D uncertain. Trimming took 4 bases from V and 3 from J, leaving 6 bases between them. The CDR3 extends over 12 amino acids. Germline CDR1 and CDR2: SNHLY and FYNNEI. Written as DNA, the CDR3 is TGTGCCAGCAGTGTGTGGAAAGAGACCCAGTACTTC. Translation gives CASSVWKETQYF.

The genes are TRBV5-4 and TRBJ2-1; perhaps TRBD2 as D (6 bases). CDR1 and CDR2 from the germline V gene are SGHNT and YYREEE (reference sequence). This CDR3 region has 17 residues. V dropped 2 bases and J dropped 0 bases, with 15 bases sitting between them. The CDR3 protein is CASSLGGISSSYNEQFF. The CDR3 DNA sequence: TGTGCCAGCAGCTTAGGCGGGATTTCCAGCTCCTACAATGAGCAGTTCTTC.

This sequence joins TRBV11-2 and TRBJ2-1; a possible D gene is TRBD2 (5 bases). Germline V gives CDR1 SGHAT, CDR2 FQNNGV. The CDR3 extends over 16 amino acids. V was trimmed by 5 bases and J by 4 bases, leaving 18 bases between them. The CDR3 loop is CASSEAASYPYNEQFF. DNA of the CDR3: TGTGCCAGCAGCGAGGCCGCTAGCTACCCTTACAATGAGCAGTTCTTC.

This chain connects TRBV27 to TRBJ1-2; 9 bases agree with TRBD1. CDR3 size: 13 residues. V dropped 2 bases and J dropped 6; count of bases not matched to a gene: 1. The germline gives CDR1 MNHEY, CDR2 SMNVEV (reference sequence). The CDR3 coding sequence is TGTGCCAGCAGTTTAAGGGACAGGGATGGCTACACCTTC. It codes for CASSLRDRDGYTF.

The chain is built from TRBV6-1 and TRBJ1-1, with a possible D match to TRBD1 (5 bases). The length of the CDR3 is 16 residues. Trimming shortened V by 2 bases and J by 2 bases, and 15 bases separated the two germline ends. Germline CDR1 is MNHNS and CDR2 is SASEGT. The DNA of the CDR3 is TGTGCCAGCAGTGAACATCAGGGACTTTTCAACACTGAAGCTTTCTTT. This gives the protein CASSEHQGLFNTEAFF.